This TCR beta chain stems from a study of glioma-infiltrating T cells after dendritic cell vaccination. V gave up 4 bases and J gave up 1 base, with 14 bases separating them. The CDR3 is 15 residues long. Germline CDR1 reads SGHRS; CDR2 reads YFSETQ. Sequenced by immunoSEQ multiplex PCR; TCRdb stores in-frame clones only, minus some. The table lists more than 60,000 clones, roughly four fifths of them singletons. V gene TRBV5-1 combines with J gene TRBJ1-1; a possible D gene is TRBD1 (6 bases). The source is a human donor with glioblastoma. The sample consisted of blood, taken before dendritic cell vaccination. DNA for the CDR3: TGCGCCAGCAGCCCAATCCCGACAGGGAACACTGAAGCTTTCTTT. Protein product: CASSPIPTGNTEAFF. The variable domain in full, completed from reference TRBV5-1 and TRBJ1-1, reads KAGVTQTPRYLIKTRGQQVTLSCSPISGHRSVSWYQQTPGQGLQFLFEYFSETQRNKGNFPGRFSGRQFSNSRSEMNVSTLELGDSALYLCASSPIPTGNTEAFFGQGTRLTVV.